These T cell receptor beta chains were read from a single sample in a study of a mutant IDH1 vaccine in newly diagnosed glioma. No antigen has been identified for these receptors. Only in-frame clones appear in the TCRdb table, and some are missing; sequencing was by immunoSEQ multiplex PCR. The sample has around 40,000 clones, 80% to 85% seen once. Sequencing used PBMCs, obtained from a glioma patient whose treatment included an IDH1 peptide vaccine. The receptor set was obtained from a man between 35 and 55 years old with glioma. CDR3s include the opening cysteine and the closing phenylalanine or tryptophan. The order of the fields is clone size, D gene, J gene, V gene, CDR3 protein. A D gene is named only where the DNA matches it firmly. Not every row has a clone size; where given, it reads once, few, many or a size class.

-	-	TRBJ1-2	TRBV29-1	CSVNKGNYGYTF
few	TRBD1	TRBJ1-2	TRBV28	CASALGQGLSYTF
-	-	TRBJ2-3	TRBV4-3	CASSHGRVQGTQYF
-	-	TRBJ1-2	TRBV5-4	CASSVGSGYGYTF
-	-	TRBJ2-1	TRBV29-1	CSVEAKVGRTNEQFF
-	-	TRBJ1-2	TRBV10-3	CAINGGSGYTF
-	-	TRBJ2-2	TRBV2	CASRRVDLSGELFF
-	-	TRBJ2-7	TRBV7-3	CASSESGGGRLEQYF
-	TRBD2	TRBJ2-1	TRBV5-1	CASSPGTSGYNEQFF
-	-	TRBJ2-3	TRBV25-1	CASRMRLGTQYF
-	-	TRBJ2-7	TRBV29-1	CSVEREGAYEQYF
-	-	TRBJ2-7	TRBV14	CASSLRGPSEQYF
-	-	TRBJ1-3	TRBV7-9	CAANLGGNSGNTIYF
-	-	TRBJ2-1	TRBV5-6	CASSLGLHVNEQFF
-	-	TRBJ1-1	TRBV6-6	CASSYGGRGTEAFF
-	TRBD1	TRBJ2-7	TRBV27	CASSLRKQGGIYEQYF
-	-	TRBJ2-4	TRBV7-3	CASSLTARGIQYF
-	-	TRBJ1-2	TRBV5-1	CASSLGANYGYTF
-	-	TRBJ1-1	TRBV7-9	CASMGTILNTEAFF
-	-	-	TRBV5-6	CASSSGLASYEQYF
-	-	TRBJ2-7	TRBV6-1	CASSEALSGYSYEQYF
-	-	TRBJ2-1	TRBV7-6	CASSLAEGAYNEQFF
-	TRBD1	TRBJ2-3	TRBV7-9	CASSQTLGRGQVDTQYF
-	TRBD1	TRBJ1-3	TRBV4-3	CASSESQGGGNTIYF
once	TRBD2	TRBJ2-5	TRBV7-9	CASSSGGLAEQETQYF
-	-	TRBJ2-7	TRBV9	CASSAGVVYNEQYF
-	-	TRBJ1-1	TRBV18	CASSPGARTEAFF
-	-	TRBJ2-1	TRBV7-9	CASSPGQPGRSNEQFF
once	-	TRBJ1-4	TRBV7-9	CASSPIGDGNEKLFF
-	-	TRBJ2-7	TRBV5-1	CASSYPDVYYEQYF
-	-	TRBJ1-1	TRBV25-1	CASSDPLGGVTEAFF
-	-	TRBJ1-5	TRBV19	CAPGRHPLNQPQHF
-	-	TRBJ2-7	TRBV7-9	CASSLGAYEQYF
-	-	TRBJ1-2	TRBV4-1	CASSQDPQGHYGYTF
-	-	TRBJ2-3	TRBV6-5	CASSYSQRADTQYF
-	-	TRBJ2-7	TRBV12-5	CASGRGAGSSYEQYF
-	-	TRBJ2-2	TRBV7-2	CASSLQLTGELFF
-	TRBD2	TRBJ2-3	TRBV4-1	CASSPSRITSGGDTQYF
-	TRBD1	TRBJ2-3	TRBV19	CASSGTGGSGDTQYF
-	-	TRBJ1-1	TRBV18	CASSQGWGLTEAFF
once	TRBD1	TRBJ2-5	TRBV7-6	CASSLDRGPRTQYF
-	-	TRBJ1-3	TRBV7-2	CASSFPRVGRLGNTIYF
-	TRBD2	TRBJ2-5	TRBV5-5	CASSLEGGPGETQYF
-	-	TRBJ2-7	TRBV7-2	CASSLNPSGTLFYEQYF